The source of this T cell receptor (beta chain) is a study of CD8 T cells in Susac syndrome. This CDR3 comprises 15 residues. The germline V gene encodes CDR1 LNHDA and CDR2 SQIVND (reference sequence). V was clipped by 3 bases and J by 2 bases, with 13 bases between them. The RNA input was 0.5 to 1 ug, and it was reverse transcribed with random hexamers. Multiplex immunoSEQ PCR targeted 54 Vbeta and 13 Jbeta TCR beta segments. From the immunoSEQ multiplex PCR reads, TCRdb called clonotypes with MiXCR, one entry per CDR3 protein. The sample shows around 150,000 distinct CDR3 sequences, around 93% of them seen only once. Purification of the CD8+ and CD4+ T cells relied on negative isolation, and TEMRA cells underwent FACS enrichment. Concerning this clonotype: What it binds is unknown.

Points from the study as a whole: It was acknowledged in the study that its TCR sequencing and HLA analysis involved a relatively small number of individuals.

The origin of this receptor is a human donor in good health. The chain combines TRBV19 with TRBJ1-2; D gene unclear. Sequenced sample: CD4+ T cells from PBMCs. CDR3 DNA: TGTGCCAGTAGTATGGTGGCAGTCCTCAACTATGGCTACACCTTC. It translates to CASSMVAVLNYGYTF.